The source of this TCR beta chain is a study of blood T cells in healthy people across ages. Germline CDR1 is DFQATT and CDR2 is SNEGSKA (reference sequence). This CDR3 spans 12 amino acids. Researchers report isolating at least 6.5 million PBMCs per sample. Alongside a J-beta primer mix, a sample-barcoded 5' primer served in a second PCR lasting about 6 to 12 cycles. A single record per CDR3 protein comes from TCRdb applying MiXCR to the 5' RACE reads. Counted here are about 1.1 million distinct CDR3 sequences, roughly two fifths occurring once; the ten biggest clones make up approximately 14%. Study outcomes and limitations: Unknown donor CMV status possibly confounded expanded clonotype changes.

Regarding this clonotype: Its antigen is currently unknown.

This clonotype was obtained from a man aged 18 to 35 in good health. The specimen was blood. The V gene is TRBV20-1, the J gene TRBJ2-7, with D possibly being TRBD1 (6 bases). The J call may be in error: the DNA end matches TRBJ2-5 better. The CDR3 region has the DNA TGCAGTGCTAGAGTGGACAGAGAGACCCAGTACTTC. It encodes CSARVDRETQYF.